This T cell receptor (beta chain) came from a study of control samples from healthy donors and cancer patients. Only one count was recorded for this clone. Sequencing was performed with immunoSEQ multiplex PCR; in TCRdb, only in-frame clones are kept and a portion is missing. The sample has approximately 160,000 clones; 85% to 95% are singletons. The CDR3 covers 20 residues. V lost 6 bases to trimming and J lost 0 bases; unmatched junction nucleotides: 17. Germline V CDR1 and CDR2: KGHSH, LQKENI. The TCR was taken from a woman in her fifties or sixties in good health. Sequencing was performed on blood. The chain uses TRBV18 and TRBJ1-4, with TRBD1 identical over 9 bases. The CDR3 region is CASSPTQGTGSSATNEKLFF. The CDR3 DNA reads TGTGCCAGCTCCCCAACGCAAGGGACAGGGTCTTCCGCAACTAATGAAAAACTGTTTTTT.